The 21 T cell receptor beta chains given below trace back to one sample, sequenced in a study of CD8+ T cells in alopecia areata. As the sequencing template, cDNA was produced by extracting RNA and reverse transcribing it. Repertoires were generated with immunoSEQ multiplex PCR, while TCRdb's copy carries only in-frame clones and drops some. The repertoire holds around 250,000 clones, 65% to 70% seen once, with around 1.2% in the top ten. The sample here was CD4+ T cells sorted from blood, taken at week 0. These receptors came from a human donor with alopecia areata.

This clone appeared a single time. V usage is TRBV29-1 and J usage is TRBJ1-5; D unresolved. Per germline, CDR1 SQVTM and CDR2 ANQGSEA. V shed 6 bases and J shed 0 bases, with 12 bases lying between them. The CDR3 extends over 14 amino acids. CDR3 loop: CSVRLGNSNQPQHF. The CDR3 DNA is TGCAGCGTAAGGTTAGGCAATAGCAATCAGCCCCAGCATTTT.

V gene TRBV6-5 combines with J gene TRBJ2-3; D is unclear. V was pared by 0 bases and J by 2 bases, with 6 bases between. Germline V lookup: CDR1 MNHEY, CDR2 SVGAGI. The CDR3 length is 14 residues. CDR3 sequence: CASSYSLNTDTQYF. CDR3 DNA: TGTGCCAGCAGTTACTCCCTTAACACAGATACGCAGTATTTT.

Points on this clone: The same CDR3 is also encoded by other DNA sequences in this sample. J is TRBJ1-1 and V is TRBV29-1, with D uncertain. The CDR3 runs to 12 residues. Germline lookup yields CDR1 SQVTM and CDR2 ANQGSEA. V lost 2 bases to trimming and J lost 1 base, with 5 bases between them. The CDR3 nucleotides are TGCAGCGTTGAACGAGGGAACACTGAAGCTTTCTTT. Encoded protein: CSVERGNTEAFF.

V usage is TRBV5-4 and J usage is TRBJ1-1, with a possible D match to TRBD1 (6 bases). The CDR3 is 13 amino acids. V lost 3 bases to trimming and J lost 5 bases, with 11 bases between them. CDR1 is SGHNT and CDR2 is YYREEE in the germline V gene (reference sequence). Here the CDR3 reads CASSSETGTEAFF. The DNA of the CDR3 is TGTGCCAGCAGCTCCGAGACAGGAACTGAAGCTTTCTTT. The whole variable domain, filled in from reference TRBV5-4 and TRBJ1-1, reads ETGVTQSPTHLIKTRGQQVTLRCSSQSGHNTVSWYQQALGQGPQFIFQYYREEENGRGNFPPRFSGLQFPNYSSELNVNALELDDSALYLCASSSETGTEAFFGQGTRLTVV.

This clone turned up a few times. The chain carries TRBV29-1 and TRBJ2-7; tentatively, D is TRBD1 (5 bases). The germline V and J ends were trimmed by 7 bases and 2 bases, with 9 bases remaining between them. CDR1 and CDR2 (germline): SQVTM, ANQGSEA. This CDR3 region has 11 residues. CDR3 nucleotide sequence: TGCAGCGCAAAGGACACCTACGAGCAGTACTTC. Residues: CSAKDTYEQYF.

The CDR3, as DNA: TGTGCCTGGAGGGCCCTCAGCGGCTCGGATACGCAGTATTTT. Translating it yields CAWRALSGSDTQYF. The J gene is TRBJ2-3, the V gene TRBV30; perhaps TRBD2 as D (5 bases). The CDR3 is 14 residues long. From germline, CDR1 is GTSNPN and CDR2 SVGIG (reference sequence). V was clipped by 3 bases and J by 6 bases, with 16 bases between them.

The chain is built from TRBV9 and TRBJ2-1, with 10 bases lining up with TRBD2. This CDR3 region has 15 residues. Germline lookup yields CDR1 SGDLS and CDR2 YYNGEE. V gave up 0 bases and J gave up 6 bases; unmatched junction bases: 3. In DNA form, the CDR3 reads TGTGCCAGCAGCGTAGCTGGACTAGCGGTCAATGAGCAGTTCTTC. It is translated as CASSVAGLAVNEQFF.

V gene TRBV6-5 combines with J gene TRBJ2-7; 8 nucleotides align to TRBD1. Trimming at V came to 0 bases and at J to 4 bases, leaving 5 bases not matched to a gene. The germline V gene has CDR1 MNHEY and CDR2 SVGAGI. There are 15 residues in the CDR3. For the CDR3, the DNA is TGTGCCAGCAGTTACTCCACGACAGGGGTGTACGAGCAGTACTTC. Its protein is CASSYSTTGVYEQYF.

The CDR3 region has the DNA TGTGCCAGCAGCTTGGATGTCGAATCACCCCTCCACTTT. Its translation: CASSLDVESPLHF. V gene TRBV5-4 combines with J gene TRBJ1-6; D not certain. The CDR3 covers 13 residues. CDR1 is SGHNT and CDR2 is YYREEE in the germline V gene (reference sequence). Trimming removed 0 bases from V and 10 bases from J, with 8 bases in between.

The V call is TRBV30, the J call TRBJ1-5; a possible D gene is TRBD1 (5 bases). Between the trimmed V and J ends, which lost 2 bases and 3 bases, there was a span of 17 bases. The CDR3 is made up of 16 amino acids. Per the germline V gene, CDR1 is GTSNPN and CDR2 is SVGIG (reference sequence). The CDR3 DNA reads TGTGCCTGGAGTCCCCCCGGACAAGCTCACAATCAGCCCCAGCATTTT. Protein: CAWSPPGQAHNQPQHF. The full variable domain, with the rest looked up from reference TRBV30 and TRBJ1-5, is SQTIHQWPATLVQPVGSPLSLECTVEGTSNPNLYWYRQAAGRGLQLLFYSVGIGQISSEVPQNLSASRPQDRQFILSSKKLLLSDSGFYLCAWSPPGQAHNQPQHFGDGTRLSIL.

This sequence joins TRBV18 and TRBJ2-5; 9 positions agree with TRBD1. CDR1 KGHSH and CDR2 LQKENI come from the germline V gene. After removal of 0 bases from V and 5 bases from J, the junction contained 4 bases not matched to a gene. The CDR3 contains 15 residues. The CDR3 bases are TGTGCCAGCTCACCACCAGGGACAGGGTTCGAGACCCAGTACTTC. This sequence encodes CASSPPGTGFETQYF. Full variable domain (missing parts from reference TRBV18 and TRBJ2-5): NAGVMQNPRHLVRRRGQEARLRCSPMKGHSHVYWYRQLPEEGLKFMVYLQKENIIDESGMPKERFSAEFPKEGPSILRIQQVVRGDSAAYFCASSPPGTGFETQYFGPGTRLLVL.

The chain recombines TRBV30 with TRBJ1-6; no definite D call. This CDR3 is 13 amino acids long. Trimming pared 8 bases from V and 0 bases from J, leaving 8 bases between. Germline V CDR1 and CDR2: GTSNPN, SVGIG (reference sequence). The CDR3 here is CAGEDSYNSPLHF. CDR3 nucleotides: TGTGCCGGGGAGGACTCCTATAATTCACCCCTCCACTTT.

V usage is TRBV11-2 and J usage is TRBJ2-1, with D tentatively TRBD2 (5 bases). Germline assignment: CDR1 SGHAT and CDR2 FQNNGV. Trimming pared 4 bases from V and 4 bases from J, leaving 11 bases between. This CDR3 has 14 amino acids. The DNA of the CDR3 is TGTGCCAGCAGCTCGATAGCGAATTACAATGAGCAGTTCTTC. This codes for CASSSIANYNEQFF.

V and J are TRBV5-1 and TRBJ2-5, with 7 bases that match TRBD1. CDR1 is SGHRS, CDR2 YFSETQ, per germline. The CDR3 runs 15 residues. V lost 6 bases to trimming and J lost 5 bases; unmatched junction nucleotides: 13. In DNA form, the CDR3 reads TGCGCCAGCAAATCCAGACAGGGACATGGGGAGACCCAGTACTTC. Its protein is CASKSRQGHGETQYF.

V is TRBV4-1 and J is TRBJ2-3, with 9 bases matching TRBD2. The junction had 10 bases not matched to a gene; V was cut back by 1 base and J by 2 bases. CDR1 is MGHRA, CDR2 YSYEKL, per germline. The CDR3 is 18 residues long. The CDR3 DNA reads as TGCGCCAGCAGCCAAGGCCGTCGGGCTAGCGGGATCACAGATACGCAGTATTTT. Translated, it gives CASSQGRRASGITDTQYF.

This clone has a handful of counts. The V call is TRBV29-1, the J call TRBJ2-1; a weak D match, TRBD2 (5 bases). There are 12 residues in the CDR3. Trimming removed 4 bases from V and 6 bases from J, with 10 bases in between. CDR1 SQVTM and CDR2 ANQGSEA come from the germline V gene. DNA of the CDR3: TGCAGCGTTGGTTGGACTTCCAATGAGCAGTTCTTC. As protein: CSVGWTSNEQFF.

The chain is built from TRBV30 and TRBJ1-1; unclear D gene. The CDR3 has 15 residues. Germline CDR1 and CDR2: GTSNPN and SVGIG (reference sequence). Trimming stripped 4 bases from V and 2 bases from J, with 17 bases between. This CDR3 is CAWNLGPTSNTEAFF. The CDR3, as DNA: TGTGCCTGGAATCTCGGACCGACGTCAAACACTGAAGCTTTCTTT.

The gene calls are TRBV7-2 and TRBJ2-3; TRBD2 matches at 12 bases. CDR1 and CDR2 from the germline V gene are SGHTA and FQGNSA. V lost 3 bases to trimming and J lost 2 bases; unmatched junction nucleotides: 3. This CDR3 is 16 amino acids long. DNA of the CDR3: TGTGCCAGCAGCTTCCGACTAGCGGGAGTCACAGATACGCAGTATTTT. Translating it yields CASSFRLAGVTDTQYF.

This clone was seen more than once but under ten times. The chain has TRBV10-3 and TRBJ1-1, with 7 positions matching TRBD1. Germline CDR1 and CDR2: ENHRY and SYGVKD. The trim removed 3 bases at V and 1 base at J, leaving 8 bases unmatched. The CDR3 contains 16 residues. This CDR3 is CAISDPPRQGNTEAFF. The CDR3 nucleotides are TGTGCCATCAGTGACCCCCCTCGACAGGGGAACACTGAAGCTTTCTTT.

The rearrangement joins TRBV30 to TRBJ1-1, with D possibly being TRBD1 (6 bases). Trimming left V 2 bases short and J 7 bases short, with 11 bases between. In germline, CDR1 is GTSNPN, CDR2 SVGIG (reference sequence). The CDR3 is 12 amino acids. The CDR3 nucleotides are TGTGCCTGGAGTAACCTACAGGGTGAAGCTTTCTTT. Encoded protein: CAWSNLQGEAFF.

The table lists this clone with a few counts. The chain employs TRBV7-9 and TRBJ2-3; D call uncertain. Germline CDR1 is SEHNR and CDR2 is FQNEAQ (reference sequence). There are 13 residues in the CDR3. The germline V and J ends were trimmed by 0 bases and 4 bases, with 5 bases remaining between them. The CDR3 DNA reads as TGTGCCAGCAGCTTAGCGGGCGCAGATACGCAGTATTTT. Encoded protein: CASSLAGADTQYF.